The rows below give T cell receptor beta chains drawn from one sample of a study of CD4 T cells in relation to SARS-CoV-2 and coronaviruses. TCRdb's table, derived via immunoSEQ multiplex PCR, lists solely in-frame clones and lacks some. The sample consists of about 36,000 clones, around four fifths of them appearing once. The antigens of these receptors remain unknown. Sequencing was carried out using memory CD4+ T cells from PBMCs, cultured in vitro. The receptors stem from an adult with COVID-19. Both conserved end residues are part of each CDR3. The D gene is left open where the match is weak. Rows give clone size only sometimes, using once, few, many, or a class for an expanded clone.

NA,TRBJ2-7,NA,TRBV12-5,CANPDSSYEQYF,TGTGCTAACCCGGACAGCTCCTACGAGCAGTACTTC
NA,TRBJ2-5,once,TRBV11-2,CASSSQETQYF,TGTGCCAGCAGCTCTCAAGAGACCCAGTACTTC
TRBD1,TRBJ1-2,NA,TRBV11-2,CASSKDRGGYGYTF,TGTGCCAGCAGCAAGGACAGGGGAGGCTATGGCTACACCTTC
TRBD2,TRBJ2-1,NA,TRBV10-3,CAISTSGGTYNEQFF,TGTGCCATCAGTACTAGCGGGGGCACCTACAATGAGCAGTTCTTC
TRBD2,TRBJ2-1,NA,TRBV29-1,CSVLAGVVNEQFF,TGCAGCGTACTAGCGGGAGTTGTTAATGAGCAGTTCTTC
NA,TRBJ1-1,once,TRBV12-3/TRBV12-4,CASSSGAEAFF,TGTGCCAGCAGTTCGGGAGCTGAAGCTTTCTTT
TRBD1,TRBJ2-5,once,TRBV27,CASRSSVGQVQETQYF,TGTGCCAGCAGATCCTCCGTAGGACAGGTACAAGAGACCCAGTACTTC
NA,TRBJ2-3,NA,TRBV6-2/TRBV6-3,CASSYSFVRTDTQYF,TGTGCCAGCAGTTACAGTTTTGTGCGCACAGATACGCAGTATTTT
NA,TRBJ1-5,NA,TRBV7-2,CASSLIGSNQPQHF,TGTGCCAGCAGCTTAATAGGGAGCAATCAGCCCCAGCATTTT
NA,TRBJ2-1,NA,TRBV28,CASLSNNEQFF,TGTGCCAGCCTATCCAACAATGAGCAGTTCTTC
NA,TRBJ1-6,few,TRBV3-1/TRBV3-2,CASSQGGNGNSPLHF,TGTGCCAGCAGCCAAGGGGGAAATGGTAATTCACCCCTCCACTTT
TRBD2,TRBJ2-7,NA,TRBV7-2,CASSLAGLAAEQYF,TGTGCCAGCAGCTTGGCGGGACTAGCGGCCGAGCAGTACTTC
NA,TRBJ1-3,once,TRBV4-2,CASSPSAGADENTIYF,TGTGCCAGCAGCCCGAGTGCGGGCGCGGACGAAAACACCATATATTTT
NA,TRBJ2-3,NA,TRBV11-1,CASSLNSTTDTQYF,TGTGCCAGCAGCCTTAATTCTACCACAGATACGCAGTATTTT
TRBD2,TRBJ2-1,NA,TRBV4-3,CASSQATSGRGRNNEQFF,TGCGCCAGCAGCCAAGCGACTAGCGGGAGGGGACGAAACAATGAGCAGTTCTTC
NA,TRBJ1-2,NA,TRBV28,CASSHQGMVGYGYTF,TGTGCCAGCAGTCATCAGGGAATGGTCGGCTATGGCTACACCTTC
TRBD2,TRBJ2-7,NA,TRBV27,CASSLLAGVGEQYF,TGTGCCAGCAGTTTACTAGCGGGAGTTGGGGAGCAGTACTTC
NA,TRBJ1-1,NA,TRBV12-3/TRBV12-4,CASREVSVSEAFF,TGTGCCAGCAGGGAAGTATCGGTCAGTGAAGCTTTCTTT
NA,TRBJ1-1,NA,TRBV7-3,CASSLHQGNTEAFF,TGTGCCAGCAGCTTACACCAGGGAAACACTGAAGCTTTCTTT
NA,TRBJ2-2,NA,TRBV9,CASSGGTGGELFF,TGTGCCAGCAGCGGCGGGACCGGCGGGGAGCTGTTTTTT
TRBD2,TRBJ2-6,NA,TRBV5-4,CASSFGGANSGANVLTF,TGTGCCAGCAGCTTCGGGGGGGCTAATTCTGGGGCCAACGTCCTGACTTTC
NA,TRBJ2-5,NA,TRBV4-3,CASSQGGHGGYAQYF,TGCGCCAGCAGCCAAGGAGGCCATGGGGGATATGCTCAGTACTTC
NA,TRBJ1-5,NA,TRBV2,CASSLEIRNQPQHF,TGTGCCAGCAGCCTGGAGATACGCAATCAGCCCCAGCATTTT
TRBD1,TRBJ2-7,few,TRBV25-1,CASSPANRGSYEQYF,TGTGCCAGCAGTCCCGCCAACAGGGGGTCCTACGAGCAGTACTTC
NA,TRBJ1-1,once,TRBV28,CASSLTRLNTEAFF,TGTGCCAGCAGTTTAACACGACTGAACACTGAAGCTTTCTTT
NA,TRBJ1-2,NA,TRBV7-9,CASSLGRATPNYGYTF,TGTGCCAGCAGCTTAGGAAGGGCGACACCTAACTATGGCTACACCTTC
TRBD2,TRBJ2-6,NA,TRBV19,CASILHAGGNSGANVLTF,TGTGCCAGTATCCTTCACGCGGGAGGGAACTCTGGGGCCAACGTCCTGACTTTC
NA,TRBJ2-5,NA,TRBV7-6,CASSLGFGPQETQYF,TGTGCCAGCAGCTTAGGGTTTGGGCCACAAGAGACCCAGTACTTC
NA,TRBJ2-1,NA,TRBV20-1,CSASGARGQFF,TGCAGTGCCTCGGGGGCTAGGGGGCAGTTCTTC
TRBD2,TRBJ2-2,NA,TRBV4-1,CASSPHGRGNTGELFF,TGCGCCAGCAGCCCACATGGGAGGGGGAACACCGGGGAGCTGTTTTTT
NA,TRBJ2-1,NA,TRBV19,CASRGTDLGDFTYNEQFF,TGTGCCAGTCGAGGGACTGACCTCGGGGACTTTACCTACAATGAGCAGTTCTTC
NA,TRBJ1-3,NA,TRBV5-5,CASSLDGGSRYLPIYF,TGTGCCAGCAGCTTGGATGGCGGTTCCCGGTATTTGCCCATATATTTT
NA,TRBJ1-2,NA,TRBV27,CASSSIRANYGYTF,TGTGCCAGCAGTTCCATCAGGGCTAACTATGGCTACACCTTC
NA,TRBJ2-7,NA,TRBV4-1,CASSPGVLDRRYTYEQYF,TGCGCCAGCAGCCCAGGGGTCCTTGACCGGCGGTACACCTACGAGCAGTACTTC
TRBD1,TRBJ2-5,NA,TRBV4-1,CASSRHGPGQKETQYF,TGCGCCAGCAGCCGCCATGGGCCGGGACAGAAAGAGACCCAGTACTTC
NA,TRBJ1-1,NA,TRBV21-1,CASTYSVAIGEAFF,TGTGCCAGCACCTACTCGGTGGCTATCGGTGAAGCTTTCTTT
NA,TRBJ1-2,NA,TRBV14,CASSQVGIYGYTF,TGTGCCAGCAGCCAAGTTGGGATCTATGGCTACACCTTC
TRBD2,TRBJ2-7,NA,TRBV14,CASSQEVRTSGSYEQYF,TGTGCCAGCAGCCAAGAGGTTAGGACTAGCGGCTCCTACGAGCAGTACTTC
NA,TRBJ2-5,NA,TRBV28,CASSLLGVAYQETQYF,TGTGCCAGCAGTTTGTTGGGGGTCGCGTACCAAGAGACCCAGTACTTC